This TCR beta chain stems from a study of post-analysis software for immune sequencing data. Study at large: Disease courses included relapsing-remitting, secondary progressive and progressive-relapsing multiple sclerosis.

The TCR beta cDNA libraries contained unique molecular identifiers. The source material, about 0.95 to 10 million T cells, gave rise to 500,000 or so cDNA molecules. TCRdb processed the PCR reads anew with MiXCR; each CDR3 protein has one entry. There are about 680,000 distinct CDR3 sequences in the sample; around 60% occur only once, and around 11% lies in the top ten. On this clonotype itself: The antigen remains unidentified.

Germline V gene data show CDR1 as MNHEY and CDR2 as SVGAGI. CDR3 length: 15 residues. V was shortened by 2 bases and J by 5 bases, with 15 bases between the two germline ends. Study-level findings and limits: TRBV segments more frequent in patients than in controls numbered roughly five and included TRBV5-6, TRBV5-1 and TRBV20-1. In multiple sclerosis, normalized Chao1 diversity was significantly below that of controls. F-measure co-clustering was strong for batch-matched samples.

The sample consisted of blood. This clonotype originated in a girl aged 2 to 9 with multiple sclerosis. The chain links TRBV6-5 to TRBJ2-5; no reliable D call. CDR3 coding DNA: TGTGCCAGCAGTTACGGTATGGGCGGTGGGGAGACCCAGTACTTC. Its protein is CASSYGMGGGETQYF.